The clone carrying this TCR beta chain was observed a handful of times. Its matching antigen is unknown. The sample belongs to a study of T-cell reconstitution after alpha-beta-depleted transplantation in children. Study observations and caveats: The origin of alpha-beta T cells about two months after transplant was reportedly several hundred expanded graft clones.

It was with unique molecular identifiers that the TCRbeta library was prepared. TCRdb itself ran the PCR reads through MiXCR, one entry per CDR3 protein. The sample lists approximately 82,000 distinct CDR3 sequences, roughly a sixth occurring once. V lost 7 bases and J lost 0, with 13 bases in between. Germline V gives CDR1 LGHNA, CDR2 YSLEER. The CDR3 has 15 residues. The J gene is TRBJ1-3, the V gene TRBV4-3; no firm D call. This clonotype originated in a male patient aged 2 to 9 who had a stem cell transplant for acute lymphoblastic leukemia, so the T cells may come from the graft donor. The starting material was PBMCs, mostly from graft donor cells, obtained 180 days after TCRalphabeta/CD19-depleted stem cell transplant. CDR3 sequence reads: CASTEGRSSGNTIYF. CDR3 sequence (DNA): TGCGCCAGCACGGAGGGCCGGAGCTCTGGAAACACCATATATTTT.